The clone carrying this T cell receptor beta chain was counted once. This record belongs to a study of blood T cell repertoires in COVID-19. The wider study: The United States, Italy and Spain supplied acute and convalescent COVID-19 samples. The analysed material was cDNA or gDNA that came from T cells, B-cell-depleted T cells, or PBMCs.

In germline, CDR1 is SGHRS, CDR2 YFSETQ. V was clipped by 0 bases and J by 6 bases, with 19 bases between them. This CDR3 contains 17 residues. The authors' processing: Nucleated cell number was recorded as an estimate derived from reference gene primer amplification. The assay was immunoSEQ multiplex PCR, and TCRdb's table has in-frame clones only and misses some. From that table come the V and J calls and clone size; the DNA was used to work out D and trimming. The data contain about 330,000 clones, about 82% of them singletons. The TCR comes from a woman aged 50 to 60 with acute or convalescent COVID-19. Sample: peripheral blood. The J gene is TRBJ1-3, the V gene TRBV5-1; D is undetermined. The CDR3 sequence: CASSLAGGNTGKNTIYF. The CDR3 DNA reads as TGCGCCAGCAGCTTGGCCGGAGGAAACACCGGGAAAAACACCATATATTTT.